This T cell receptor (beta chain) was captured in a study of OX40 agonist ivuxolimab in advanced cancers. In the study overall: In this trial design, patients received ivuxolimab intravenously at 0.01 to 10 mg/kg every 2 weeks.

Produced via immunoSEQ multiplex PCR; TCRdb's table is partial and in-frame only. The table includes 20,000 to 25,000 clones, about 73% detected once. Autoimmune disease history or systemic immunosuppression disqualified patients. The V end was cut by 5 bases, the J end by 2 bases, with 15 bases between. Germline CDR1 reads WNHNN; CDR2 reads SYGVQD (reference sequence). The CDR3 loop spans 15 amino acids. The V gene is TRBV10-1, the J gene TRBJ1-2; a weak D match, TRBD1 (6 bases). Specimen: CD4+ or CD8+ T cells sorted from blood, collected in a trial of the OX40 agonist ivuxolimab. The source of this sequence is an adult with an advanced solid tumor such as melanoma, head and neck, liver or kidney cancer. The CDR3 DNA follows: TGCGCCAGCAGTAGAAACAGGGATTCGAACTATGGCTACACCTTC. Translating gives CASSRNRDSNYGYTF.